What follows are 20 T cell receptor beta chains derived from one specimen sequenced in a study of blood T cell repertoires in COVID-19 (dated by TCRdb to the early 2020s). Preparation of the library involved the immunoSEQ multiplex PCR assay. TCRdb limited this immuneACCESS table to in-frame rearrangements with V and J called. A share of clones is missing; checked studies link under half to unresolved V genes, and the rest is unexplained. This sample has 75,000 or so clones in its table, and 87% of those were observed once. The ten top clones hold 4% to 6% of the sample. The sample comprised peripheral blood. Receptors were obtained from a woman of 80 years or more with active or convalescent COVID-19.

The chain is built from TRBV10-3 and TRBJ2-1, with 11 bases identical to TRBD2. Trimming removed 0 bases from V and 9 bases from J; junction bases left unmatched: 7. This CDR3 has 16 amino acids. The germline V gene has CDR1 ENHRY and CDR2 SYGVKD. CDR3 DNA: TGTGCCATCAGTGAGTCTAGCGGGGGGGCTTATGGTGAGCAGTTCTTC. This translates into CAISESSGGAYGEQFF.

V is TRBV2 and J is TRBJ2-3; no definite D call. Per the germline V gene, CDR1 is SNHLY and CDR2 is FYNNEI. Trimming pared 8 bases from V and 0 bases from J, leaving 9 bases between. CDR3 length equals 13 residues. For the CDR3, the DNA is TGTGCCAGCCCCGGAGTTAGCACAGATACGCAGTATTTT. Its translation: CASPGVSTDTQYF. The full variable domain, its missing parts supplied by reference TRBV2 and TRBJ2-3, is EPEVTQTPSHQVTQMGQEVILRCVPISNHLYFYWYRQILGQKVEFLVSFYNNEISEKSEIFDDQFSVERPDGSNFTLKIRSTKLEDSAMYFCASPGVSTDTQYFGPGTRLTVL.

The J gene is TRBJ2-1, the V gene TRBV27; the D gene is possibly TRBD2 (5 bases). Trimming removed 8 bases at V and 7 bases at J, with 18 bases between. CDR3 size: 14 residues. Germline V gene sequence: CDR1 MNHEY, CDR2 SMNVEV (reference sequence). The CDR3 protein is CASRPGRSGNEQFF. In DNA form, the CDR3 reads TGTGCCAGCCGGCCCGGGCGGTCGGGGAATGAGCAGTTCTTC.

V usage is TRBV5-4 and J usage is TRBJ2-1, with TRBD2 matching 8 bases. This CDR3 has 15 amino acids. Germline CDR1 reads SGHNT; CDR2 reads YYREEE (reference sequence). V trimming: 2 bases; J trimming: 5 bases; junction bases outside the gene matches: 6. CDR3 sequence reads: CASSFSSGQHNEQFF. The CDR3 DNA is TGTGCCAGCAGCTTTTCTAGCGGGCAACACAATGAGCAGTTCTTC.

The sample holds a few counts of this clone. This sequence joins TRBV2 and TRBJ1-5; 9 nucleotides line up with TRBD1. The CDR3 runs 14 residues. Germline V lookup: CDR1 SNHLY, CDR2 FYNNEI. Trimming cost V 5 bases and J 2 bases; bases outside gene matches: 1. CDR3: CASSRDRGNQPQHF. The CDR3 DNA is TGTGCCAGCAGTAGGGACAGGGGCAATCAGCCCCAGCATTTT.

V and J are TRBV24-1 and TRBJ2-1; TRBD2 aligns across 14 bases. Germline-derived CDR1 and CDR2 are KGHDR and SFDVKD. CDR3 length: 17 residues. V dropped 10 bases and J dropped 7; count of bases not matched to a gene: 14. The CDR3 nucleotides read TGTGCCACTCTCCCGGGATCGACTAGCGGGGGGGCTAATGAGCAGTTCTTC. Protein product: CATLPGSTSGGANEQFF.

This rearrangement joins TRBV19 to TRBJ2-2; a weak D match, TRBD2 (7 bases). This CDR3 is built from 16 residues. The V gene lost 2 bases and the J gene lost 4 bases, with 14 bases spanning the gap. The germline CDR1 and CDR2 sequences are LNHDA and SQIVND (reference sequence). As DNA, the CDR3 is TGTGCCAGTAGTATAACCGGGGGGCGCATCACCGGGGAGCTGTTTTTT. Its translation is CASSITGGRITGELFF.

This chain's CDR3 is CASSNPSGKAYEQYF. CDR3 in DNA: TGTGCCAGCAGCAACCCTAGCGGGAAGGCTTACGAGCAGTACTTC. The chain links TRBV21-1 to TRBJ2-7; the table names TRBD2, a call not compared with the DNA. TRBV21-1 is designated a pseudogene. This CDR3 is 15 amino acids long.

The chain recombines TRBV19 with TRBJ1-5; TRBD1 agrees at 9 bases. V lost 4 bases, J lost 0 bases, and 13 bases stayed unmatched. The CDR3 is made up of 19 amino acids. Germline CDR1 is LNHDA and CDR2 is SQIVND (reference sequence). The CDR3 loop is CASSRAGTGRSYSNQPQHF. Written as DNA, the CDR3 is TGTGCCAGTAGTAGGGCCGGGACAGGGAGGTCCTATAGCAATCAGCCCCAGCATTTT.

Written as DNA, the CDR3 is TGTGCCAGCAGCAACGGACAGGGACCGCTGGCCCAGTACTTC. Translating it yields CASSNGQGPLAQYF. The rearrangement uses TRBV7-2 and TRBJ2-5, with 8 bases that match TRBD1. With V trimmed by 5 bases and J by 9 bases, 11 bases remained unmatched. Germline lookup yields CDR1 SGHTA and CDR2 FQGNSA. The CDR3 spans 14 residues.

The chain joins TRBV20-1 to TRBJ1-4; D perhaps matches TRBD1 (5 bases). Looked up from germline, CDR1 is DFQATT and CDR2 is SNEGSKA (reference sequence). Trimming stripped 3 bases from V and 6 bases from J, with 11 bases between. The CDR3 runs to 13 residues. The CDR3 DNA reads TGCAGTGCTAGTGCAGGGAGGGATGAAAAACTGTTTTTT. Residues: CSASAGRDEKLFF.

The rearrangement links TRBV7-2 to TRBJ2-5, with a weak D call TRBD2 (6 bases). The length of the CDR3 is 14 residues. The V gene's germline CDR1 is SGHTA and CDR2 FQGNSA. V lost 5 bases, J lost 6 bases, and 16 bases lay in between. The chain's CDR3 is CASSRIGGGKTQYF. CDR3 DNA sequence: TGTGCCAGCAGCCGGATCGGGGGTGGGAAGACCCAGTACTTC.

CDR3 loop: CASSLASGTIIAKNIQYF. CDR3 bases: TGCGCCAGCAGCTTGGCTAGCGGGACAATTATAGCCAAAAACATTCAGTACTTC. The chain couples TRBV5-1 to TRBJ2-4, with 9 bases matching TRBD2. The ends lost 0 bases at V and 0 bases at J; junction bases unmatched: 7. CDR1 SGHRS and CDR2 YFSETQ come from the germline V gene. The CDR3 totals 18 residues.

This clone appeared a few times. V gene TRBV3-1 (or the pseudogene TRBV3-2) combines with J gene TRBJ2-2; 7 bases are shared with TRBD1. The CDR3 has 15 amino acids. After removal of 4 bases from V and 7 bases from J, the junction contained 9 bases not matched to a gene. In germline, CDR1 is LGHDT, CDR2 YNNKEL (reference sequence). CDR3 in DNA: TGTGCCAGCAGCCCGACACAGGGGTCCGGCGGGGAGCTGTTTTTT. This gives the protein CASSPTQGSGGELFF.

This clone has a handful of counts. The chain links TRBV7-8 to TRBJ1-2; tentatively, D is TRBD1 (5 bases). CDR1 is SGHVS, CDR2 FQNEAQ, per germline. Trimming took 0 bases from V and 5 from J, leaving 10 bases between them. The CDR3 runs 14 residues. For the CDR3, the DNA is TGTGCCAGCAGCTTAGCCGCGACAGCTTATGGCTACACCTTC. Translating it yields CASSLAATAYGYTF.

The chain is built from TRBV5-4 and TRBJ1-1; no clear D. The germline V gene has CDR1 SGHNT and CDR2 YYREEE (reference sequence). The CDR3 extends over 11 amino acids. V gave up 3 bases and J gave up 8 bases, with 8 bases separating them. The CDR3 DNA sequence: TGTGCCAGCAGCTATTTCACAGAAGCTTTCTTT. It yields the protein CASSYFTEAFF.

The V gene is TRBV6-5, the J gene TRBJ2-5, with TRBD2 matching 9 bases. Per the germline V gene, CDR1 is MNHEY and CDR2 is SVGAGI. J lost 5 bases, V lost 7 bases, and 5 bases had no gene match. The CDR3 has 13 amino acids. The CDR3 loop reads CASKGGGAETQYF. DNA for the CDR3: TGTGCCAGCAAGGGCGGGGGGGCGGAGACCCAGTACTTC.

This clone showed up just once. Written as DNA, the CDR3 is TGTGCCAGCAGTTTAACGGCACAGGCGGGAGGCTACGAGCAGTACTTC. This encodes CASSLTAQAGGYEQYF. The chain couples TRBV27 to TRBJ2-7, with TRBD2 identical over 8 bases. V lost 2 bases to trimming and J lost 3 bases; unmatched junction nucleotides: 9. Per the germline V gene, CDR1 is MNHEY and CDR2 is SMNVEV (reference sequence). The CDR3 sequence is 16 residues long.

This clone occurred once. The CDR3 region has the DNA TGTGCCAGCAGCTTAGTGGGGACAGGGGGCTTTGGAAACACCATATATTTT. Its protein product is CASSLVGTGGFGNTIYF. The chain couples TRBV7-2 to TRBJ1-3; 12 nucleotides align to TRBD1. Germline lookup yields CDR1 SGHTA and CDR2 FQGNSA. There are 17 residues in the CDR3. V shed 1 base, J shed 3 bases, and the junction held 4 bases outside the gene matches.

V usage is TRBV6-1 and J usage is TRBJ1-2; TRBD1 matches 7 bases. Looked up from germline, CDR1 is MNHNS and CDR2 is SASEGT. This CDR3 contains 13 residues. Trimming cost V 6 bases and J 5 bases; bases outside gene matches: 6. This chain's CDR3 is CASRPDRVYGYTF. In DNA, the CDR3 is TGTGCCAGCAGACCCGACAGGGTATATGGCTACACCTTC.